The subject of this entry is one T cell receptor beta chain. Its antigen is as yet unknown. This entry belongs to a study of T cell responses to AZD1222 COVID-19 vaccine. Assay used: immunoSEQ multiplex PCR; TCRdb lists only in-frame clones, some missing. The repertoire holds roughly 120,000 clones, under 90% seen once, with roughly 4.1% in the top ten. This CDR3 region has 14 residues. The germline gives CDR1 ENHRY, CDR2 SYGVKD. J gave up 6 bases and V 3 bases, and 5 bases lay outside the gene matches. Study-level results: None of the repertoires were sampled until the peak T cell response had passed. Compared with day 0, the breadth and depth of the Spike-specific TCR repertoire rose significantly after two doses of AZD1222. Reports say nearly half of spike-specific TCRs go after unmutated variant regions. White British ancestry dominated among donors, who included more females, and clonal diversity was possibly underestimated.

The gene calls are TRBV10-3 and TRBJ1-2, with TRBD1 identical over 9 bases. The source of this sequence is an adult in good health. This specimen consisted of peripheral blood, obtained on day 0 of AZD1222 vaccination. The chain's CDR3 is CAISDLDRGHGYTF. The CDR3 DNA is TGTGCCATCAGTGATTTGGACAGGGGCCATGGCTACACCTTC.